The rows below give T cell receptor beta chains drawn from one sample of a study of beta chain features in type 1 diabetes. Only in-frame clones appear in the TCRdb table, and some are missing; sequencing was by immunoSEQ multiplex PCR. This repertoire shows around 400,000 clones, approximately 12% found once; its top ten account for roughly 0.015%. The sequencing input was naive CD4+ T cells from blood. These TCRs come from a man younger than 35 in good health. The CDR3 runs from the conserved cysteine through the conserved F or W. The D gene is left open where the match is weak. Only some rows state a clone size, as once, few, many or a class for expanded clones.

j_gene: TRBJ2-5
d_gene: NA
abundance: few
v_gene: TRBV6-5
len: 12
CDR3nt: TGTGCCAGCAGTTCCCGCGGGGAGACCCAGTACTTC
CDR3aa: CASSSRGETQYF

j_gene: TRBJ2-2
d_gene: NA
abundance: few
v_gene: TRBV28
len: 13
CDR3nt: TGTGCCAGCAGTTTATATTTGTCGGGGGAGCTGTTTTTT
CDR3aa: CASSLYLSGELFF

j_gene: TRBJ2-2
d_gene: TRBD1
abundance: NA
v_gene: TRBV6-5
len: 15
CDR3nt: TGTGCCAGCAGTCTACAGGGGGCGAACACCGGGGAGCTGTTTTTT
CDR3aa: CASSLQGANTGELFF

j_gene: TRBJ1-1
d_gene: NA
abundance: few
v_gene: TRBV28
len: 15
CDR3nt: TGTGCCAGCAGGACCGATAAAGGGGTGTACACTGAAGCTTTCTTT
CDR3aa: CASRTDKGVYTEAFF

j_gene: TRBJ1-5
d_gene: NA
abundance: NA
v_gene: TRBV28
len: 17
CDR3nt: TGTGCCAGCAGTTTACCCGGCCTGCGGCATAGCAATCAGCCCCAGCATTTT
CDR3aa: CASSLPGLRHSNQPQHF

j_gene: TRBJ2-7
d_gene: TRBD1
abundance: NA
v_gene: TRBV11-2
len: 13
CDR3nt: TGTGCCAGCAGCTTAGTTCCCAAGGGACAGGCGTACTTC
CDR3aa: CASSLVPKGQAYF

j_gene: TRBJ1-6
d_gene: NA
abundance: few
v_gene: TRBV7-2
len: 15
CDR3nt: TGTGCCAGCAGCTTAACCGGGACTGGAAATTCACCCCTCCACTTT
CDR3aa: CASSLTGTGNSPLHF

j_gene: TRBJ2-2
d_gene: NA
abundance: NA
v_gene: TRBV4-1
len: 16
CDR3nt: TGCGCCAGCAGCCAAGAAGGGGGGGTAAGAACCGGGGAGCTGTTTTTT
CDR3aa: CASSQEGGVRTGELFF

j_gene: TRBJ1-5
d_gene: NA
abundance: NA
v_gene: TRBV6-5
len: 15
CDR3nt: TGTGCCAGCAGTTACGGGGGGGCGACAGGACAGCCCCAGCATTTT
CDR3aa: CASSYGGATGQPQHF

j_gene: TRBJ2-2
d_gene: TRBD2
abundance: few
v_gene: TRBV6-1
len: 13
CDR3nt: TGTGCCCCGCAGGGCGGGGGAGGTGGGGAGCTGTTTTTT
CDR3aa: CAPQGGGGGELFF

j_gene: TRBJ1-5
d_gene: NA
abundance: NA
v_gene: TRBV7-2
len: 12
CDR3nt: TGTGCCAGCGGGAGGAGCAATCAGCCCCAGCATTTT
CDR3aa: CASGRSNQPQHF

j_gene: TRBJ1-5
d_gene: NA
abundance: few
v_gene: TRBV7-2
len: 15
CDR3nt: TGTGCCAGCAGCGAACAGGGAGGGAGCAATCAGCCCCAGCATTTT
CDR3aa: CASSEQGGSNQPQHF

j_gene: TRBJ1-5
d_gene: TRBD1
abundance: few
v_gene: TRBV7-8
len: 15
CDR3nt: TGTGCCAGCAGCTACGGGGGACAGACCGATCAGCCCCAGCATTTT
CDR3aa: CASSYGGQTDQPQHF

j_gene: TRBJ2-3
d_gene: NA
abundance: few
v_gene: TRBV10-3
len: 12
CDR3nt: TGTGCCATCAGTGAGTCCAGTGACATGCAGTATTTT
CDR3aa: CAISESSDMQYF

j_gene: TRBJ2-4
d_gene: TRBD1
abundance: few
v_gene: TRBV11-2
len: 13
CDR3nt: TGTGCCAGCCGACAGGGTGTAGGTGACATTCAGTACTTC
CDR3aa: CASRQGVGDIQYF

j_gene: TRBJ2-7
d_gene: NA
abundance: few
v_gene: TRBV18
len: 14
CDR3nt: TGTGCCAGCTCACCACGGACGGGGGACTACGAGCAGTACTTC
CDR3aa: CASSPRTGDYEQYF